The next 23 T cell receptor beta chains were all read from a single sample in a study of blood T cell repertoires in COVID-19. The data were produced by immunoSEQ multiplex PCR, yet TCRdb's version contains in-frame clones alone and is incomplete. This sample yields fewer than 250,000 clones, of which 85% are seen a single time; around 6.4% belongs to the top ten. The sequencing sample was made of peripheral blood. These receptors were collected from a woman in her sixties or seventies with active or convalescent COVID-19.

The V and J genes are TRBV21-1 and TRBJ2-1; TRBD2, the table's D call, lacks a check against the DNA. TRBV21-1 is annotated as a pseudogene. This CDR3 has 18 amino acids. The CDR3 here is CASSKSPSGRDPNNEQFF. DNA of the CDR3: TGTGCCAGCAGCAAGTCCCCTAGCGGAAGAGACCCCAACAATGAGCAGTTCTTC.

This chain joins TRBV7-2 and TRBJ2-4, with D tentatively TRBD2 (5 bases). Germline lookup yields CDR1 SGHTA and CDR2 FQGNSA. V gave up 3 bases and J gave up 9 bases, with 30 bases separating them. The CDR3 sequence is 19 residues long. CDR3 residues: CASSLGVMRFRASEGIQYF. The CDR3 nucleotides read TGTGCCAGCAGCTTGGGCGTAATGAGGTTCCGGGCCTCAGAGGGCATTCAGTACTTC. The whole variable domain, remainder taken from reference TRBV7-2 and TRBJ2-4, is GAGVSQSPSNKVTEKGKDVELRCDPISGHTALYWYRQSLGQGLEFLIYFQGNSAPDKSGLPSDRFSAERTGGSVSTLTIQRTQQEDSAVYLCASSLGVMRFRASEGIQYFGAGTRLSVL.

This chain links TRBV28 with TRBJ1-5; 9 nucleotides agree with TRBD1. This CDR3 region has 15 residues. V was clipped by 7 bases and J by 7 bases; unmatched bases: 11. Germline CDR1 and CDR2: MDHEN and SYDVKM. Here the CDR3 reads CASNLGQGFRQPQHF. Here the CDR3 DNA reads TGTGCCAGCAATCTCGGACAGGGGTTTAGGCAGCCCCAGCATTTT.

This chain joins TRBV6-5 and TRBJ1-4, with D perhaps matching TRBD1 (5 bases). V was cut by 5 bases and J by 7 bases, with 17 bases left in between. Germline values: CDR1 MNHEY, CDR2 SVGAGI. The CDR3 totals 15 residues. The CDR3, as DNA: TGTGCCAGCAGTAGTTTGGGGGGGACGGGTGAAAAACTGTTTTTT. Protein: CASSSLGGTGEKLFF.

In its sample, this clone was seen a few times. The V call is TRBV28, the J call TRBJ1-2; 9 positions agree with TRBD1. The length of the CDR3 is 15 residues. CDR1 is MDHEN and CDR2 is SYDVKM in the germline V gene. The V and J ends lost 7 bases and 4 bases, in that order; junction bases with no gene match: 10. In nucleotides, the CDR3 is TGTGCCAGCAACTTACAGGGGGCGATCCCCTATGGCTACACCTTC. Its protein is CASNLQGAIPYGYTF.

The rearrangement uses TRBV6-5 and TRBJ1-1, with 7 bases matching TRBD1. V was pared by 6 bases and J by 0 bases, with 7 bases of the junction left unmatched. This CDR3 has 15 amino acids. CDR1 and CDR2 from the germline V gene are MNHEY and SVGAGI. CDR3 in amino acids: CASRQGPGVNTEAFF. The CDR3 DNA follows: TGTGCCAGCAGACAGGGGCCGGGGGTGAACACTGAAGCTTTCTTT.

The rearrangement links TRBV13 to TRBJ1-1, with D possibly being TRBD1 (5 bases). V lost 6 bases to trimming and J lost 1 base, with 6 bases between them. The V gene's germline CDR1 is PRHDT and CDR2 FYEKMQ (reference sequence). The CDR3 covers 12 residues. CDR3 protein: CASSTGNTEAFF. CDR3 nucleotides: TGTGCCAGCAGTACAGGGAACACTGAAGCTTTCTTT.

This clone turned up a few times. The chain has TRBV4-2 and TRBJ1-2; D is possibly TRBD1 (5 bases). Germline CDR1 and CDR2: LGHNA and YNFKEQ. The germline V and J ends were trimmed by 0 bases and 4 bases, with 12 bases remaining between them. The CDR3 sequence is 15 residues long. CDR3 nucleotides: TGTGCCAGCAGCCAAGAGCCACAAGGGGTCTATGGCTACACCTTC. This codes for CASSQEPQGVYGYTF.

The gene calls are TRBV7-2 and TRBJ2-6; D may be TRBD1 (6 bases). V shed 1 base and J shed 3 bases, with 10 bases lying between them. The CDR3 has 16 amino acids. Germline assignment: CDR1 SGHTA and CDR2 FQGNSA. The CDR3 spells CASSLVGRGGANVLTF. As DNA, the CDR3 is TGTGCCAGCAGCTTAGTAGGCAGGGGTGGGGCCAACGTCCTGACTTTC.

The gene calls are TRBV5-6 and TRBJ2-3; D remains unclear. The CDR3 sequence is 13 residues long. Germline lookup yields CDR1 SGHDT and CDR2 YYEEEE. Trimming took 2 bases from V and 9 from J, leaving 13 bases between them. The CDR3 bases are TGTGCCAGCAGCTTCGCGGAATCGAGGACGCAGTATTTT. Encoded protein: CASSFAESRTQYF. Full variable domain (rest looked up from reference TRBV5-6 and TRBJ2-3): DAGVTQSPTHLIKTRGQQVTLRCSPKSGHDTVSWYQQALGQGPQFIFQYYEEEERQRGNFPDRFSGHQFPNYSSELNVNALLLGDSALYLCASSFAESRTQYFGPGTRLTVL.

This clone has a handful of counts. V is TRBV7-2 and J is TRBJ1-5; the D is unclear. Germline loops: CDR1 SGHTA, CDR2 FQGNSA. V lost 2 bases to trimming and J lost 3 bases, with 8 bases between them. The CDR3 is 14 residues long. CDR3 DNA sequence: TGTGCCAGCAGCTTAACCGGGGTCAATCAGCCCCAGCATTTT. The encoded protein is CASSLTGVNQPQHF.

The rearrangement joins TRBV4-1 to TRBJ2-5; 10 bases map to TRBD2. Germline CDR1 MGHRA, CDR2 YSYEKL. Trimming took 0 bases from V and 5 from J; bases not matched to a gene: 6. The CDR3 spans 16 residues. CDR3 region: CASSQDEAGGRETQYF. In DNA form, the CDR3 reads TGCGCCAGCAGCCAAGATGAAGCGGGAGGGCGCGAGACCCAGTACTTC.

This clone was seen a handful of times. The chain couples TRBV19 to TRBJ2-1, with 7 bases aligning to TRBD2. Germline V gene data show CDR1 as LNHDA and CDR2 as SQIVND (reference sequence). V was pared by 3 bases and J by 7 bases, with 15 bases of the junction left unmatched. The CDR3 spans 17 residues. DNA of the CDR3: TGTGCCAGTAGTATCCGTCCTAGCGGCACTAGAAGAAATGAGCAGTTCTTC. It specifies CASSIRPSGTRRNEQFF.

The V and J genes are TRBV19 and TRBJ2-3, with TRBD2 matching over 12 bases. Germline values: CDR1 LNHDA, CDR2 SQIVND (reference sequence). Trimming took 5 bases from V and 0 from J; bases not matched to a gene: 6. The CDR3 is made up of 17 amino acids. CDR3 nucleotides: TGTGCCAGTAGTCCGAGGACTAGCGGGACTAGCACAGATACGCAGTATTTT. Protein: CASSPRTSGTSTDTQYF.

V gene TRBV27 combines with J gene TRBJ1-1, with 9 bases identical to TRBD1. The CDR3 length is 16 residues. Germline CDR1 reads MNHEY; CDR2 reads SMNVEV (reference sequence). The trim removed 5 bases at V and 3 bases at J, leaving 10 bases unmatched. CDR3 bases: TGTGCCAGCAGTCCCAAATGGGGACAGGGTTACACTGAAGCTTTCTTT. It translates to CASSPKWGQGYTEAFF.

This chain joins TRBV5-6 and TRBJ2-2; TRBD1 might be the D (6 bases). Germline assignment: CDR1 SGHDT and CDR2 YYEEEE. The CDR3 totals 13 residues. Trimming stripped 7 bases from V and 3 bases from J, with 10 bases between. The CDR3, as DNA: TGTGCCAGCTGGACAGCTCACACCGGGGAGCTGTTTTTT. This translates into CASWTAHTGELFF. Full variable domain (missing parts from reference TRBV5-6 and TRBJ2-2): DAGVTQSPTHLIKTRGQQVTLRCSPKSGHDTVSWYQQALGQGPQFIFQYYEEEERQRGNFPDRFSGHQFPNYSSELNVNALLLGDSALYLCASWTAHTGELFFGEGSRLTVL.

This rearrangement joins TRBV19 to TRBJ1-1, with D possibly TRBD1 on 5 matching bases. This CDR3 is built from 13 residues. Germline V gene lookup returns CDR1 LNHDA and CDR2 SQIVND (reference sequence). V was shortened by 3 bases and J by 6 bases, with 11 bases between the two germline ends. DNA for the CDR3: TGTGCCAGTAGTATGTCGGGAGGGGCTGAAGCTTTCTTT. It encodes CASSMSGGAEAFF.

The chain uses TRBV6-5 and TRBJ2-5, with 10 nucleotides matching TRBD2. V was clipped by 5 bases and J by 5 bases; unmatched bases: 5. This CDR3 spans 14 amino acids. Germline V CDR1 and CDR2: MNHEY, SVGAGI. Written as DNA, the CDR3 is TGTGCCAGCAGTACACTAGCGGGGAAGGAGACCCAGTACTTC. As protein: CASSTLAGKETQYF.

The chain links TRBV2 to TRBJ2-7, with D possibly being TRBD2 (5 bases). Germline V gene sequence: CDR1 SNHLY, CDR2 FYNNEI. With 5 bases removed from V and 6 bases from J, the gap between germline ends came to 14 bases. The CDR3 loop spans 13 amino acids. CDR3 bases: TGTGCCAGCAGTACTAGGGCTCCCCTCGAGCAGTACGTC. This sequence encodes CASSTRAPLEQYV.

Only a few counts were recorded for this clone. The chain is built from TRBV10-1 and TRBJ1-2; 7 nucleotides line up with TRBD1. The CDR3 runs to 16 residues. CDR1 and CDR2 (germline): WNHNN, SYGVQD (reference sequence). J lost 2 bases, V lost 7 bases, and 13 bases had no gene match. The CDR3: CASMVWTGPGNYGYTF. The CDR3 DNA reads TGCGCCAGCATGGTATGGACAGGCCCGGGGAACTATGGCTACACCTTC.

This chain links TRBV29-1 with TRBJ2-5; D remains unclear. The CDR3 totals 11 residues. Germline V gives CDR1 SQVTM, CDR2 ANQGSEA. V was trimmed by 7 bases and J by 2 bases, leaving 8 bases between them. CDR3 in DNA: TGCAGCGGACAAATACAAGAGACCCAGTACTTC. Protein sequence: CSGQIQETQYF.

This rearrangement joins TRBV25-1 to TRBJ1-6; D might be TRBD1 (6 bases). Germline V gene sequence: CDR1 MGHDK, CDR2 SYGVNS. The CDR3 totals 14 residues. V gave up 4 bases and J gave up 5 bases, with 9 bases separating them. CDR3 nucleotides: TGTGCCAGCAGTGGGACAGTGAATAATTCACCCCTCCACTTT. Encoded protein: CASSGTVNNSPLHF. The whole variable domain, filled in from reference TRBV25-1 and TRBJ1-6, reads EADIYQTPRYLVIGTGKKITLECSQTMGHDKMYWYQQDPGMELHLIHYSYGVNSTEKGDLSSESTVSRIRTEHFPLTLESARPSHTSQYLCASSGTVNNSPLHFGNGTRLTVT.

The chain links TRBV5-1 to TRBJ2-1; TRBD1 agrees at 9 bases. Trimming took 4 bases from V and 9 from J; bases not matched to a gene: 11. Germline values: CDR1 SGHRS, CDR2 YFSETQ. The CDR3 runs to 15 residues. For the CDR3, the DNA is TGCGCCAGCAGCCCCGGGACAGGGTCGATCCGTGAGCAGTTCTTC. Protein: CASSPGTGSIREQFF.